This TCR beta chain comes out of a study of glioma-infiltrating T cells. Overall study: Low-grade gliomas were grade II; glioblastomas were grade IV at initial diagnosis. Study-wide findings and caveats: A blood CDR3 motif signature was depleted in highly divergent patients. Above-expected tissue-blood divergence occurred in all gliomas, most in low-grade ones. CDR3 overlap between tissue and blood was very small.

The iRepertoire nested amplicon-rescue multiplex PCR amplified TCR alpha and beta CDR3s from RNA. MiXCR, run by TCRdb on the multiplex PCR reads, gives a single entry per CDR3 protein. The sample has fewer than 500,000 distinct CDR3 sequences, about 40% seen once. CDR1 is DFQATT, CDR2 SNEGSKA, per germline (reference sequence). The CDR3 contains 17 residues. Unmatched junction bases numbered 16, after V lost 6 bases and J lost 0 bases. On this clonotype: Its antigen is undetermined.

The genes are TRBV20-1 and TRBJ2-7; 8 nucleotides line up with TRBD2. The receptor comes from a human donor with low-grade glioma or glioblastoma, undergoing nonglioma brain surgery, or in good health (not recorded which). Sequencing was carried out using glioma tissue, nonneoplastic brain tissue, or PBMCs (not recorded which). The CDR3 loop reads CSAETAAIAGSSYEQYF. CDR3 coding DNA: TGCAGTGCAGAAACCGCCGCCATAGCGGGAAGCTCCTACGAGCAGTACTTC.